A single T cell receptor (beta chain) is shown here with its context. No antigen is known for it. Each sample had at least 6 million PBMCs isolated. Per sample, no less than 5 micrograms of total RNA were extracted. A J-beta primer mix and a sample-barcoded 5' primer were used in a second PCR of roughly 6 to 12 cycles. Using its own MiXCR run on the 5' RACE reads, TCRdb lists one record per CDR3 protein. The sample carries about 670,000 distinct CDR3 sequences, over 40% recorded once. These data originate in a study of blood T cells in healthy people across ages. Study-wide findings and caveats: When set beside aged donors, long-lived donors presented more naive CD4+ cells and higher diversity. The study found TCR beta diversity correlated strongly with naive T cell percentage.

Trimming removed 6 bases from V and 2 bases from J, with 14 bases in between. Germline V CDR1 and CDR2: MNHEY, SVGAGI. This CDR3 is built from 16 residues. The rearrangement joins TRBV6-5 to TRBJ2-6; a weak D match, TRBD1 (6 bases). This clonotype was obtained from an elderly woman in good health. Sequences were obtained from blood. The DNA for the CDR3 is TGTGCCAGCAGCCCCCATACAGGGACTGGGGCCAACGTCCTGACTTTC. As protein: CASSPHTGTGANVLTF.